The rows below give T cell receptor beta chains drawn from one sample of a study of T cell repertoires in cytomegalovirus infection. TCRdb itself ran the reads through MiXCR, one entry per CDR3 protein. Of 740,000 or so distinct CDR3 sequences in the sample, approximately 34% were seen once. The sequencing input was PBMCs. These receptors were obtained from a human donor in good health (CMV status not recorded). Some clones in this sample may be carry-over from other donors' samples. Both conserved end residues are part of each CDR3. D genes are given only for firm matches. Clone size appears in some rows only: once, few, many, or a class for an expanded clone.

v_gene	d_gene	j_gene	abundance	CDR3nt	CDR3aa
TRBV7-8	.	TRBJ2-7	.	TGTGCCAGCAGCAACGGCGAATACGAGCAGTACTTC	CASSNGEYEQYF
TRBV20-1	.	TRBJ1-1	once	TGCAGTGCTACGGGACTCTTGAACACTGAAGCTTTCTTT	CSATGLLNTEAFF
TRBV28	.	TRBJ1-6	few	TGTGCCAGCAGTTCCTCGCACAGGGTTATCAATTCACCCCTCCACTTT	CASSSSHRVINSPLHF
TRBV27	.	TRBJ2-3	few	TGTGCCAGCAGTTTTAAGGCTAGGTCCACAGATACGCAGTATTTT	CASSFKARSTDTQYF
TRBV7-6	.	TRBJ2-4	.	TGTGCCAGCATCGGACAGTTTGGGAGAGCCAAAAACATTCAGTACTTC	CASIGQFGRAKNIQYF
TRBV28	.	TRBJ2-7	.	TGTGCCAGCAGTCCCGGGGATCGCGGGTCGGGTTACGAGCAGTACTTC	CASSPGDRGSGYEQYF
TRBV5-1	TRBD1	TRBJ1-1	few	TGCGCCAGCAGCCTTCAGGACAGGGGCACTGAAGCTTTCTTT	CASSLQDRGTEAFF
TRBV7-2	TRBD1	TRBJ1-2	.	TGTGCCAGCAGCTTATCCTCGACAGGGACCTATGTCTACACCTTC	CASSLSSTGTYVYTF
TRBV11-2	.	TRBJ1-5	few	TGTGCCAGCAGCTTAGGAGGGCGTTGGGGCAATCAGCCCCAGCATTTT	CASSLGGRWGNQPQHF
TRBV6-5	.	TRBJ2-2	.	TGTGCCAGCTGTCCCAGAGCCCAGAGGCTTTTGGGCGGGGAGCTGTTTTTT	CASCPRAQRLLGGELFF
TRBV7-9	.	TRBJ1-4	.	TGTGCCAGCAGCCGAGACGACGGTCCACTGTTTTTT	CASSRDDGPLFF
TRBV27	.	TRBJ2-4	.	TGTGCCAGCAGTTTATATCCCGCAGGGACAAACATTCAGTACTTC	CASSLYPAGTNIQYF
TRBV27	.	TRBJ2-1	.	TGTGCCAGCAGTTTATCAGGGGGGGCTATATACAATGAGCAGTTCTTC	CASSLSGGAIYNEQFF
TRBV20-1	.	TRBJ1-5	.	TGCAGTGCTAGGCCGCGGGGGCATCAGCCCCAGCATTTT	CSARPRGHQPQHF
TRBV5-4	.	TRBJ2-3	.	TGTGCCAGCATCGACCCGCGGAGCACAGATACGCAGTATTTT	CASIDPRSTDTQYF
TRBV4-1	.	TRBJ2-7	.	TGCGCCAGCAGCCAAGCTTTGACGTGGGATCAGTACTTC	CASSQALTWDQYF
TRBV29-1	TRBD1	TRBJ2-3	.	TGCAGCGGTTTCCTACGGTCCGGAGACAGGGGTTCCACAGATACGCAGTATTTT	CSGFLRSGDRGSTDTQYF
TRBV27	.	TRBJ2-7	.	TGTGCCAGCAGTTTAAAGTTTGGTTCTTACTACGAGCAGTACTTC	CASSLKFGSYYEQYF
TRBV11-1	TRBD2	TRBJ2-2	.	TGTGCCAGCAGCCGATCCACACTAGCGGGAGGGACCGGGGAGCTGTTTTTT	CASSRSTLAGGTGELFF
TRBV7-9	TRBD2	TRBJ2-3	few	TGTGCCAGCAGCATCGGGACTAGCGGCACAGATACGCAGTATTTT	CASSIGTSGTDTQYF
TRBV5-1	TRBD2	TRBJ2-5	once	TGCGCCAGCAGCTCAGAAACTAGCGGGAGCTACCAAGAGACCCAGTACTTC	CASSSETSGSYQETQYF
TRBV7-9	.	TRBJ1-1	.	TGTGCCAGCAGCCTCAGGGAGATCACTGAAGCTTTCTTT	CASSLREITEAFF